Each of the 9 T cell receptor beta chains below was sequenced from the same sample in a study of a mutant IDH1 vaccine in newly diagnosed glioma (dated by TCRdb to 2020 to 2023). Receptor amplification or capture employed the immunoSEQ multiplex PCR assay. TCRdb carries this immuneACCESS record with in-frame sequences only. Its versions omit some clonotypes, under half of them owing to an unresolved V gene in the studies checked, with the rest unexplained. Across this sample there are approximately 40,000 clones, with 75% to 80% seen only once. The ten most abundant clones make up 5.5% of the sample. No cognate antigen is known for these TCRs. The time point label corresponds to: week 5, during vaccination. Each vaccine dose, consisting of 300 ug of a 20-mer mutant IDH1 peptide in Montanide, was administered subcutaneously with topical imiquimod. Sequenced here: PBMCs, sampled from a glioma patient whose treatment included an IDH1 peptide vaccine. The source of these receptors is a middle-aged man with glioma.

V is TRBV30 and J is TRBJ2-1; a possible D gene is TRBD1 (5 bases). Per germline, CDR1 GTSNPN and CDR2 SVGIG (reference sequence). The CDR3 length is 12 residues. V gave up 3 bases and J gave up 10 bases, with 13 bases separating them. CDR3 in amino acids: CAWRGRGWEQFF. As DNA, the CDR3 is TGTGCCTGGAGGGGAAGGGGCTGGGAGCAGTTCTTC.

The genes are TRBV5-6 and TRBJ1-5; D is ambiguous. The germline V gene encodes CDR1 SGHDT and CDR2 YYEEEE. V was shortened by 1 base and J by 0 bases, with 5 bases between the two germline ends. The CDR3 length is 14 residues. CDR3 DNA: TGTGCCAGCAGCTTGTCAGTTAGCAATCAGCCCCAGCATTTT. It codes for CASSLSVSNQPQHF.

This clone has only a few counts. This chain links TRBV25-1 with TRBJ2-7, with D unresolved. Trimming shortened V by 5 bases and J by 0 bases, and 8 bases separated the two germline ends. CDR1 and CDR2 from the germline V gene are MGHDK and SYGVNS. The CDR3 loop spans 13 amino acids. The CDR3 region is CASSPLSSYEQYF. The CDR3 DNA reads TGTGCCAGCAGTCCGTTAAGCTCCTACGAGCAGTACTTC.

This chain links TRBV9 with TRBJ1-6, with D possibly being TRBD1 (6 bases). From germline, CDR1 is SGDLS and CDR2 YYNGEE. V was pared by 5 bases and J by 14 bases, with 17 bases between. The CDR3 covers 13 residues. DNA for the CDR3: TGTGCCAGCAGTACAGGGCTGACGGGGGCCCTCCACTTT. It is translated as CASSTGLTGALHF.

J is TRBJ2-5 and V is TRBV4-2; 14 bases agree with TRBD2. Losses at the gene ends were 3 bases for V and 1 base for J; bases not matched to a gene: 1. The germline V gene has CDR1 LGHNA and CDR2 YNFKEQ. This CDR3 contains 16 residues. The DNA for the CDR3 is TGTGCCAGCAGCCAGGGGACTAGCGGGGGCCAAGAGACCCAGTACTTC. Amino acids: CASSQGTSGGQETQYF.

The sample holds one count of this clone. V is TRBV15 and J is TRBJ1-3; tentative D call: TRBD1 (5 bases). CDR1 is LNHNV and CDR2 is YYDKDF in the germline V gene (reference sequence). V gave up 1 base and J gave up 3 bases, with 13 bases separating them. The CDR3 length is 16 residues. For the CDR3, the DNA is TGTGCCACCAGCAGAGGCCCAGGGAGGGTTGGAAACACCATATATTTT. This translates into CATSRGPGRVGNTIYF. Supplemented by reference TRBV15 and TRBJ1-3, the full variable domain reads DAMVIQNPRYQVTQFGKPVTLSCSQTLNHNVMYWYQQKSSQAPKLLFHYYDKDFNNEADTPDNFQSRRPNTSFCFLDIRSPGLGDTAMYLCATSRGPGRVGNTIYFGEGSWLTVV.

The V gene is TRBV19, the J gene TRBJ1-2; no firm D call. Germline CDR1 reads LNHDA; CDR2 reads SQIVND (reference sequence). Trimming took off 5 bases at V and 5 bases at J, with 15 bases between the two ends. The CDR3 loop spans 14 amino acids. Here the CDR3 reads CASSLVGRNYGYTF. CDR3 DNA: TGTGCCAGTAGTCTCGTTGGACGGAATTATGGCTACACCTTC.

V usage is TRBV25-1 and J usage is TRBJ1-1; 9 nucleotides line up with TRBD1. The germline V gene encodes CDR1 MGHDK and CDR2 SYGVNS. V dropped 4 bases and J dropped 4; count of bases not matched to a gene: 10. This CDR3 spans 16 amino acids. The CDR3 DNA is TGTGCCAGCAGTGCCCTGGGGACAGGGAGTTTCACTGAAGCTTTCTTT. It translates to CASSALGTGSFTEAFF.

The chain combines TRBV5-1 with TRBJ1-3; D remains ambiguous. Trimming shortened V by 3 bases and J by 4 bases, and 11 bases separated the two germline ends. The CDR3 extends over 14 amino acids. Germline CDR1 reads SGHRS; CDR2 reads YFSETQ. The DNA for the CDR3 is TGCGCCAGCAGCTCCGGTGACACGGGAAACACCATATATTTT. As protein: CASSSGDTGNTIYF.